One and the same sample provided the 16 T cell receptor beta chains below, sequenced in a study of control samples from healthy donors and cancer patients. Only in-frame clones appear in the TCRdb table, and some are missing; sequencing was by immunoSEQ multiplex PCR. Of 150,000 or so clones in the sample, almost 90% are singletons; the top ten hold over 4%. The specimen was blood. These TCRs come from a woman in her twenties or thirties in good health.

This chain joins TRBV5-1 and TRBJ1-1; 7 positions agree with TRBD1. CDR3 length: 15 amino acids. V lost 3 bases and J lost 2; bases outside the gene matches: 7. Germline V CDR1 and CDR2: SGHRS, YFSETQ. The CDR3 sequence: CASSSLQGLNTEAFF. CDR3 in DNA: TGCGCCAGCAGCTCATTACAGGGGCTAAACACTGAAGCTTTCTTT.

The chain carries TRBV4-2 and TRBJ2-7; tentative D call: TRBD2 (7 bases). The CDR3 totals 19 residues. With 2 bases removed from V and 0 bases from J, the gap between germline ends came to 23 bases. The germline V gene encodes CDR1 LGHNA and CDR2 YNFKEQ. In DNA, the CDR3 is TGTGCCAGCAGCCAAAAGCAAGGTTTAGGGGGGGGCGCCTCCTACGAGCAGTACTTC. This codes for CASSQKQGLGGGASYEQYF.

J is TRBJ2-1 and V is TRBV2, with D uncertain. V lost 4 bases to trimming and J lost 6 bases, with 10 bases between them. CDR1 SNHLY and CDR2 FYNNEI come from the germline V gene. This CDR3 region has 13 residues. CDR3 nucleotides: TGTGCCAGCAGTGGTGATCTGGGCAATGAGCAGTTCTTC. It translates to CASSGDLGNEQFF.

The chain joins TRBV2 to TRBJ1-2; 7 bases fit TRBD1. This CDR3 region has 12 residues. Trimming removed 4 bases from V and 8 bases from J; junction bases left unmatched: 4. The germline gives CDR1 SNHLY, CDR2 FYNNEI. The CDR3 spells CASSVQGRGYTF. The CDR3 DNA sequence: TGTGCCAGCAGTGTACAGGGGCGAGGCTACACCTTC.

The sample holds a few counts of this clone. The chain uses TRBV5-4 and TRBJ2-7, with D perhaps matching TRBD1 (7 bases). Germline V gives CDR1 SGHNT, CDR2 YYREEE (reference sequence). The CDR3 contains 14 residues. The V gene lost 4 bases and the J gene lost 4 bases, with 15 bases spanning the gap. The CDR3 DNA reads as TGTGCCAGCAGCCCCGCGGGACAGTCTTACGAGCAGTACTTC. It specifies CASSPAGQSYEQYF. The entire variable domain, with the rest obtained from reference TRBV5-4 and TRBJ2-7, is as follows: ETGVTQSPTHLIKTRGQQVTLRCSSQSGHNTVSWYQQALGQGPQFIFQYYREEENGRGNFPPRFSGLQFPNYSSELNVNALELDDSALYLCASSPAGQSYEQYFGPGTRLTVT.

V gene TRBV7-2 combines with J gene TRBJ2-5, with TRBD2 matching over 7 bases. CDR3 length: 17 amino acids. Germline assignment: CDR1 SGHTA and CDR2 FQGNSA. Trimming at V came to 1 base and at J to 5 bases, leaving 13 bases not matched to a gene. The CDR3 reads CASSLVSSGPRGETQYF. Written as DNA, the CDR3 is TGTGCCAGCAGCTTAGTGTCTAGCGGCCCCCGTGGGGAGACCCAGTACTTC.

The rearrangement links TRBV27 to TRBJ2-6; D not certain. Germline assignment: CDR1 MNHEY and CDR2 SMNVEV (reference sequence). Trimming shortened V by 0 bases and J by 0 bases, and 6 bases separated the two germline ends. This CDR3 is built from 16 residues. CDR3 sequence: CASSLSASSGANVLTF. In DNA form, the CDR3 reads TGTGCCAGCAGTTTATCGGCCAGCTCTGGGGCCAACGTCCTGACTTTC.

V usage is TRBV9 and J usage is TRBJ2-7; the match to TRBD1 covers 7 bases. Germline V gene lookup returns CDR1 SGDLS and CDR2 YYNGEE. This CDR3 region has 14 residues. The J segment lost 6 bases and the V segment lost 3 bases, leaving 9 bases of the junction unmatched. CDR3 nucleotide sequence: TGTGCCAGCAGCGGAAGACAGGGTGTCGCCGAGCAGTACTTC. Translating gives CASSGRQGVAEQYF.

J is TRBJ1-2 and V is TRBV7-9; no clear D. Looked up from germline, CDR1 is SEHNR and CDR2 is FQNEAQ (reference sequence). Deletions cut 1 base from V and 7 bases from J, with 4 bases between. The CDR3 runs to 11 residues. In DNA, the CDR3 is TGTGCCAGCAGCTTAGTCGTTGGCTACACCTTC. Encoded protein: CASSLVVGYTF.

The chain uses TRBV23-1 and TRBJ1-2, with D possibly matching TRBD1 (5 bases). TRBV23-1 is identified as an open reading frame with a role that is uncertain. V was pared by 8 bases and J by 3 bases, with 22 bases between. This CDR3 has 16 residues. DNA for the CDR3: TGCGCCAGCCCCGCAAGGGCGGGGGGGGTCCACTATGGCTACACCTTC. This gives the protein CASPARAGGVHYGYTF.

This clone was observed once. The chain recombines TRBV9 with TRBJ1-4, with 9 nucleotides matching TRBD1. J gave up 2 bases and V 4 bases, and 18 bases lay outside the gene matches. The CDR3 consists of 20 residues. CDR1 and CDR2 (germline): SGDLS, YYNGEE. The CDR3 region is CASSIESGQGGTGTNEKLFF. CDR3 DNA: TGTGCCAGCAGCATAGAATCGGGACAGGGAGGCACTGGCACTAATGAAAAACTGTTTTTT.

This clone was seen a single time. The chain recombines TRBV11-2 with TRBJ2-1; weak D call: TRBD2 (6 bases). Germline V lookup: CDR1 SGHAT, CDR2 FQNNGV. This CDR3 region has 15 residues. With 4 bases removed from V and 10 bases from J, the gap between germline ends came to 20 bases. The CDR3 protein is CASSSPGLGLIEQFF. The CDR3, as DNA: TGTGCCAGCAGCTCTCCGGGACTTGGACTTATAGAGCAGTTCTTC.

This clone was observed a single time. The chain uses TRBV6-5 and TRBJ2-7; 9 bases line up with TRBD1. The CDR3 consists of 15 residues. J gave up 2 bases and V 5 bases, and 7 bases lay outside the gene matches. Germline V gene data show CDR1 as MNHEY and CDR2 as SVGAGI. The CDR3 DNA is TGTGCCAGCAGTCAACCGGGACAGGGTCCCTACGAGCAGTACTTC. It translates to CASSQPGQGPYEQYF.

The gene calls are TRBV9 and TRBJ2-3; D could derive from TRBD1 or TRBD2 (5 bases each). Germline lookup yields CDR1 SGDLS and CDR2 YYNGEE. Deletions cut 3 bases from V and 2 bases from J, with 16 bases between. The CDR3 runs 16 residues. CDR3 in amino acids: CASSEGHSGNTDTQYF. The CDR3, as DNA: TGTGCCAGCAGCGAAGGACATTCGGGGAACACAGATACGCAGTATTTT.

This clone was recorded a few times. The CDR3 here is CAWGTRREEQFF. The CDR3 DNA is TGTGCCTGGGGAACCCGTCGTGAGGAGCAGTTCTTC. This sequence joins TRBV30 and TRBJ2-1, with D hard to call. Germline V gives CDR1 GTSNPN, CDR2 SVGIG (reference sequence). V was trimmed by 5 bases and J by 10 bases, leaving 15 bases between them. The CDR3 is 12 amino acids.

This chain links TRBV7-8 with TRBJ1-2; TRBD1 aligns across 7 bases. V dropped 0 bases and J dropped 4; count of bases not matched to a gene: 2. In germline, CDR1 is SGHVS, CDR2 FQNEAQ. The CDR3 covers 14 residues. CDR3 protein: CASSLADRAYGYTF. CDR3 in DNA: TGTGCCAGCAGCTTAGCTGACAGGGCCTATGGCTACACCTTC.